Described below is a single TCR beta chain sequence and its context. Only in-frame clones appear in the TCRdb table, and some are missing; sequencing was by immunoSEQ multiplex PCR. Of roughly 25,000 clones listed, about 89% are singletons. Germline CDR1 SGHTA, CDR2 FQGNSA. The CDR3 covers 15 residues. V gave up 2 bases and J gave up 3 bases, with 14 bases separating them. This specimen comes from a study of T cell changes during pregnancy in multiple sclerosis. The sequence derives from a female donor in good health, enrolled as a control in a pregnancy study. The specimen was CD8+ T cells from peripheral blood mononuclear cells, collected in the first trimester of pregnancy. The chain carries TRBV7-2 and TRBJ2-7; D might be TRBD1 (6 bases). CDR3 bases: TGTGCCAGCAGCTTACCATACAGGGAGAGCTACGAGCAGTACTTC. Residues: CASSLPYRESYEQYF.